This T cell receptor (beta chain) stems from a study of blood T cell dynamics during melanoma immunotherapy. With regard to this clone: As yet, its antigen is unknown.

This CDR3 has 15 amino acids. Germline CDR1 reads MNHNY; CDR2 reads SVGAGI (reference sequence). The V gene end was trimmed by 7 bases and the J gene end by 3 bases; junction bases not matched to a gene: 11. The protocol was immunoSEQ multiplex PCR, while the TCRdb copy is restricted to in-frame clones and leaves out a portion. The table shows around 880 clones, with about 85% occurring only once. Indicated time point: week 3, after first cycle of checkpoint inhibitor. At 12 weeks after first infusion, RECIST 1.1 defined response for most patients. Patients with prior systemic cancer treatment, concomitant immunosuppressants, or other active malignancies were excluded. Study-level findings and limits: Whether repertoire-driving clones were melanoma-specific could not be determined.

V and J are TRBV6-6 and TRBJ1-2; 7 bases line up with TRBD1. The source material was cell-free DNA from blood, sampled from a patient treated with checkpoint blockade. The clonotype comes from a human donor with melanoma. CDR3 amino acids: CASTDRVFSDYGYTF. The CDR3 DNA follows: TGTGCCAGCACCGACAGGGTTTTTTCGGACTATGGCTACACCTTC.